Each of the 11 T cell receptor beta chains below was sequenced from the same sample in a study of tumor and adjacent non-tumor tissue in lung cancer. This sample's RNA came from whole unsorted tissue. TCRbeta libraries were built with three rounds of nested PCR, modified from ARM-PCR. TCRdb independently ran MiXCR on the multiplex PCR reads; one entry per CDR3 protein. The sample holds 100,000 to 150,000 distinct CDR3 sequences, approximately 71% seen once. The sequenced material came from lung tumor tissue. These receptors were taken from a young man with non-small cell lung cancer.

This clonotype was found many times. The chain links TRBV5-5 to TRBJ2-7, with D unresolved. This CDR3 has 14 amino acids. Germline V CDR1 and CDR2: SGHKS, YYEKEE (reference sequence). Trimming shortened V by 0 bases and J by 2 bases, and 9 bases separated the two germline ends. CDR3 DNA sequence: TGTGCCAGCAGCTTGGGGCGGCGAGCCTACGAGCAGTACTTC. The encoded protein is CASSLGRRAYEQYF.

The chain combines TRBV6-5 with TRBJ2-2; tentative D call: TRBD2 (6 bases). The germline CDR1 and CDR2 sequences are MNHEY and SVGAGI. V was clipped by 4 bases and J by 8 bases, with 20 bases between them. The CDR3 contains 16 residues. CDR3 DNA sequence: TGTGCCAGCAGTTTGCCACTAGTGGGAGGTTTTGGGGAGCTGTTTTTT. Translation gives CASSLPLVGGFGELFF.

As regards this clonotype: One junction end does not reproduce the germline sequence, and a read error may be involved. The chain carries TRBV11-2 and TRBJ1-4; D remains ambiguous. Looked up from germline, CDR1 is SGHAT and CDR2 is FQNNGV. The CDR3 contains 14 residues. The DNA of the CDR3 is TGTGCCAGGGCGGTCCAGTTCGGGGATGAAGAACTGTTTTTT. This gives the protein CARAVQFGDEELFF.

V is TRBV6-6 and J is TRBJ1-3; D gene unclear. CDR1 is MNHNY and CDR2 is SVGAGI in the germline V gene (reference sequence). The CDR3 is made up of 16 amino acids. This CDR3 reads CSSSYSSPLSGNTIYF. The CDR3 DNA is TGTAGCAGCAGTTACTCGAGTCCCCTCTCTGGAAACACCATATATTTT.

This clonotype was seen more than once but under ten times. Here the CDR3 reads CASSPGTSGRGSYNEQFF. The CDR3 DNA sequence: TGTGCCAGCAGTCCCGGGACTAGCGGGAGGGGCTCCTACAATGAGCAGTTCTTC. The rearrangement links TRBV6-6 to TRBJ2-1; 16 positions match TRBD2. Germline CDR1 MNHNY, CDR2 SVGAGI (reference sequence). The junction had 4 bases not matched to a gene; V was cut back by 5 bases and J by 0 bases. The CDR3 spans 18 residues.

This chain joins TRBV20-1 and TRBJ1-1; TRBD1 matches 7 bases. There are 14 residues in the CDR3. J was trimmed by 7 bases and V by 7 bases; bases with no gene match: 15. Germline V lookup: CDR1 DFQATT, CDR2 SNEGSKA (reference sequence). CDR3: CSEFEPGQSNEAFF. The CDR3 DNA follows: TGCAGTGAGTTTGAGCCGGGACAGAGCAATGAAGCTTTCTTT.

As for this clonotype: Germline is not matched at one junction end, which may reflect a read error. The gene calls are TRBV20-1 and TRBJ2-7, with a possible D match to TRBD2 (7 bases). The CDR3 has 16 residues. CDR1 is DFQATT, CDR2 SNEGSKA, per germline (reference sequence). CDR3 coding DNA: TGCAGTACTAGAGCTAGAGGGGGGGCGTTTGCCTACGAGCAGTACTTC. This codes for CSTRARGGAFAYEQYF.

For this clonotype: A read error may be the cause here, since a much bigger clone is one base away. The chain uses TRBV20-1 and TRBJ1-1; no clear D gene. Trimming pared 6 bases from V and 8 bases from J, leaving 19 bases between. CDR3 length: 13 residues. Germline CDR1 is DFQATT and CDR2 is SNEGSKA (reference sequence). The CDR3 sequence: CSAPRVGPPEAFF. The CDR3 DNA sequence: TGCAGTGCGCCCCGGGTGGGCCCTCCGGAAGCTTTCTTT.

On this clonotype itself: In this CDR3 the conserved last residue, phenylalanine or tryptophan, is missing, so a read error is likely. The V call is TRBV4-1, the J call TRBJ2-5; unclear D gene. The CDR3 sequence is 15 residues long. The V end lost 0 bases, the J end lost 4 bases, and 12 bases lay between the germline ends. The germline CDR1 and CDR2 sequences are MGHRA and YSYEKL. CDR3 nucleotides: TGCGCCAGCAGCCAAGACCCCGTGGTGGGAGAGACCCAGTACCTC. Protein product: CASSQDPVVGETQYL.

For this clonotype: At one end, the junction sequence differs from germline, possibly due to a read error. The chain is built from TRBV29-1 and TRBJ1-1; no clear D gene. Looked up from germline, CDR1 is SQVTM and CDR2 is ANQGSEA. The CDR3 totals 14 residues. The DNA for the CDR3 is TGCATCGTTGAAGATGACGTTTTGAACACTGAAGCTTTCTTT. Translating it yields CIVEDDVLNTEAFF.

Notes on this clonotype: Just one base apart from a much larger clone, this may be a read error. This rearrangement joins TRBV29-1 to TRBJ1-1; no firm D call. V was shortened by 3 bases and J by 5 bases, with 7 bases between the two germline ends. The CDR3 runs to 11 residues. The germline V gene has CDR1 SQVTM and CDR2 ANQGSEA. CDR3: CSVESGTEAFF. The CDR3 region has the DNA TGCAGCGTTGAGTCGGGAACTGAAGCTTTCTTT.